Only a few counts were recorded for the clone carrying this TCR beta chain. This entry comes from a study of shared clonotypes between healthy human individuals. Trimming left V 2 bases short and J 6 bases short, with 17 bases between. Germline CDR1 reads KGHSH; CDR2 reads LQKENI. The CDR3 totals 16 residues. Libraries were prepared by immunoSEQ multiplex PCR; TCRdb keeps only in-frame clonotypes and omits some of them. Seen here are more than 2,000,000 clones, more than 90% observed once, and the top ten hold 0.11% to 0.15%. Sequencing was done on a sample of naive CD4+ T cells sorted from blood. Described subset: CD45RA+ positively selected. The rearrangement joins TRBV18 to TRBJ2-1; D is possibly TRBD1 (6 bases). The receptor's source is a man aged 18 to 35 in good health. CDR3 coding DNA: TGTGCCAGCTCACCAGTCAGGGGCCCAACGGGCAATGAGCAGTTCTTC. Protein product: CASSPVRGPTGNEQFF.